This record covers a single T cell receptor (beta chain). The antigen is unknown. Expressed TCRB transcripts were sequenced because the entire RNA isolate underwent reverse transcription. Sequencing used immunoSEQ multiplex PCR; TCRdb keeps in-frame clones, though not all of them. The sample records some 290,000 clones, roughly an eighth being singletons. The sample originates from a study of beta chain features in type 1 diabetes. At the level of the study: Comparable age, gender and cell yields were observed in patients relative to healthy donors.

Study-level findings and limits: A moderate, significant TCRB CDR3 shortening appeared in type 1 diabetes across four CD4+ subsets. Within patients, naive, central memory and Treg TCRB repertoires seemed more similar than within healthy donors.

V shed 4 bases and J 5 bases; nucleotides not matched to a gene: 6. Germline loops: CDR1 LNHDA, CDR2 SQIVND (reference sequence). The CDR3 totals 15 residues. This clonotype was obtained from a young man with type 1 diabetes. The sample consisted of naive CD4+ T cells from blood. The V gene is TRBV19, the J gene TRBJ2-1; 9 nucleotides match TRBD2. CDR3 DNA sequence: TGTGCCAGTAGTAGGTTAGCGGGAGACAACAATGAGCAGTTCTTC. The encoded protein is CASSRLAGDNNEQFF.